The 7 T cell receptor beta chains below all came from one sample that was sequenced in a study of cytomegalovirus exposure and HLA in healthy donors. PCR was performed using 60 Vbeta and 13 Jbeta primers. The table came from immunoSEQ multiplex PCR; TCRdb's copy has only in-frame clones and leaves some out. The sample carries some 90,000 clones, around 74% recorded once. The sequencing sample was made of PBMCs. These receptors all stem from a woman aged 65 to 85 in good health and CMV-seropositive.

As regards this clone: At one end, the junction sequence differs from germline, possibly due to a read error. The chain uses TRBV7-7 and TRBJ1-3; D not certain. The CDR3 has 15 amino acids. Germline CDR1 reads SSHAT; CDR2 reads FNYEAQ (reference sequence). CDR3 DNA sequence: TGTGCTAGCAGCCCGGCAATGGGCCCTGGAAACACCATATATTTT. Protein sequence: CASSPAMGPGNTIYF.

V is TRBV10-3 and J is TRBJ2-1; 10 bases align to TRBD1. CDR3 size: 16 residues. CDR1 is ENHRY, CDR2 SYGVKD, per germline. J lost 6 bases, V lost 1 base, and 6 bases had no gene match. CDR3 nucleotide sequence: TGTGCCATCAGTGAGTATCGGGACAGGGGAGGCAATGAGCAGTTCTTC. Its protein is CAISEYRDRGGNEQFF.

The chain's CDR3 is CAIHPAGRVDTEAFF. The CDR3, as DNA: TGTGCCATCCACCCCGCCGGCAGGGTCGACACTGAAGCTTTCTTT. This sequence joins TRBV28 and TRBJ1-1; D possibly corresponds to TRBD1 (5 bases). With 10 bases removed from V and 3 bases from J, the gap between germline ends came to 21 bases. The CDR3 length is 15 residues. From germline, CDR1 is MDHEN and CDR2 SYDVKM.

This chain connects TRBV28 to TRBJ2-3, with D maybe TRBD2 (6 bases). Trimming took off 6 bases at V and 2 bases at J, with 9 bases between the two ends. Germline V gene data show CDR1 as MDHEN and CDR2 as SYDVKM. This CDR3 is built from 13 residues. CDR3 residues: CASRKRVTDTQYF. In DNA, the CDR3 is TGTGCCAGCAGGAAGCGGGTCACAGATACGCAGTATTTT. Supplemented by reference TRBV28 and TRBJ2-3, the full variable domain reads DVKVTQSSRYLVKRTGEKVFLECVQDMDHENMFWYRQDPGLGLRLIYFSYDVKMKEKGDIPEGYSVSREKKERFSLILESASTNQTSMYLCASRKRVTDTQYFGPGTRLTVL.

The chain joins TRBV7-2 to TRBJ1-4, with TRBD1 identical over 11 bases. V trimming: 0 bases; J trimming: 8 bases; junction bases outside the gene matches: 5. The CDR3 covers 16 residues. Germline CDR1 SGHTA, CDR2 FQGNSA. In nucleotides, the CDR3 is TGTGCCAGCAGCTTAGCCTCCGGGACAGGGGGAGAAAAACTGTTTTTT. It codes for CASSLASGTGGEKLFF.

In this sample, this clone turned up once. CDR3 region: CASTRGPGDEQYF. Here the CDR3 DNA reads TGTGCCAGCACCCGCGGGCCAGGGGACGAGCAGTACTTC. The chain joins TRBV2 to TRBJ2-7; weak D call: TRBD1 (6 bases). This CDR3 has 13 amino acids. Germline lookup yields CDR1 SNHLY and CDR2 FYNNEI. The V and J ends lost 7 bases and 5 bases respectively, with 15 bases between them.

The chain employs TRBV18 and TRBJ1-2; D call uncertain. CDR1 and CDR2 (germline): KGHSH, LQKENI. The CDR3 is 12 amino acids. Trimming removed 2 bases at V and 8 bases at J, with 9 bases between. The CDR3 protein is CASSPSGEGYTF. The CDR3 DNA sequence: TGTGCCAGCTCACCATCAGGTGAGGGCTACACCTTC.